This TCR beta chain was sequenced for a study of CD8+CD57+ T cells in acquired aplastic anemia. Study conclusions and caveats: Patients and controls shared nearly 30 CD8+ CDR3 sequences, which appeared highly expressed in patients and within their immunodominant clones.

Researchers used genomic DNA as the template to profile TCR beta VDJ and CDR3. MiXCR, applied by TCRdb to the reads, yields one record per CDR3 protein. Of 200,000 to 250,000 distinct CDR3 sequences listed, roughly 50% are singletons. Trimming took off 6 bases at V and 1 base at J, with 10 bases between the two ends. CDR3 size: 14 residues. CDR1 and CDR2 (germline): LNHDA, SQIVND (reference sequence). As regards this clonotype: Its specificity is not known.

In patients chosen for sequencing, flow cytometry had shown CD8+CD57+ cell expansion. The receptor was isolated from a human donor with aplastic anemia. The chain combines TRBV19 with TRBJ2-1; no clear D. Sequences were obtained from sorted CD4+, CD8+, or CD8+CD57+ T cells (not recorded which) from PBMCs. The CDR3 reads CASSPMRSYNEQFF. DNA for the CDR3: TGTGCCAGTAGCCCCATGAGGTCCTACAATGAGCAGTTCTTC.